This section outlines one T cell receptor (beta chain) sequence together with its context. Its antigen remains unidentified. The data were taken from a study of siplizumab effects on memory and regulatory T cells. Sequencing was performed with immunoSEQ multiplex PCR; in TCRdb, only in-frame clones are kept and a portion is missing. The sample lists roughly 56,000 clones; about 92% were seen once. Findings and limits, study-wide: Siplizumab cultures yielded proliferating Tregs whose suppressive function was not confirmed.

V was clipped by 6 bases and J by 4 bases, with 15 bases between them. Germline lookup yields CDR1 MNHNS and CDR2 SASEGT. The CDR3 is made up of 14 amino acids. This chain joins TRBV6-1 and TRBJ2-5; D tentatively fits TRBD1 or TRBD2 (5 bases each). The sequenced sample consisted of CD8+ T cells sorted from blood. The sequence was obtained from a human donor in good health. CDR3 residues: CASRGEGYLETQYF. The CDR3 nucleotides are TGTGCCAGCAGGGGCGAGGGGTACCTAGAGACCCAGTACTTC.